This paragraph reports one T cell receptor (beta chain). The CDR3 loop spans 18 amino acids. CDR1 is LNHDA, CDR2 SQIVND, per germline (reference sequence). The V gene end was trimmed by 6 bases and the J gene end by 2 bases; junction bases not matched to a gene: 13. This entry is derived from a study of blood T cell repertoires in COVID-19. Across the whole study: Acute-phase and convalescent COVID-19 samples originated in the United States, Italy and Spain. The cDNA or gDNA used as material had been derived from T cells, B-cell-depleted T cells, or PBMCs.

The protocol was immunoSEQ multiplex PCR, while the TCRdb copy is restricted to in-frame clones and leaves out a portion. This table has about 53,000 clones, roughly three quarters appearing once. The chain is built from TRBV19 and TRBJ2-3, with TRBD2 identical over 11 bases. This receptor was identified in a human donor with active or convalescent COVID-19. The donor label of this sample is uncertain. What was sequenced was peripheral blood. This chain's CDR3 is CASRPLLGTSGYTDTQYF. The CDR3 nucleotides read TGTGCCAGTAGACCCCTTCTCGGGACTAGCGGATACACAGATACGCAGTATTTT. The full variable domain, completed using reference TRBV19 and TRBJ2-3, is DGGITQSPKYLFRKEGQNVTLSCEQNLNHDAMYWYRQDPGQGLRLIYYSQIVNDFQKGDIAEGYSVSREKKESFPLTVTSAQKNPTAFYLCASRPLLGTSGYTDTQYFGPGTRLTVL.